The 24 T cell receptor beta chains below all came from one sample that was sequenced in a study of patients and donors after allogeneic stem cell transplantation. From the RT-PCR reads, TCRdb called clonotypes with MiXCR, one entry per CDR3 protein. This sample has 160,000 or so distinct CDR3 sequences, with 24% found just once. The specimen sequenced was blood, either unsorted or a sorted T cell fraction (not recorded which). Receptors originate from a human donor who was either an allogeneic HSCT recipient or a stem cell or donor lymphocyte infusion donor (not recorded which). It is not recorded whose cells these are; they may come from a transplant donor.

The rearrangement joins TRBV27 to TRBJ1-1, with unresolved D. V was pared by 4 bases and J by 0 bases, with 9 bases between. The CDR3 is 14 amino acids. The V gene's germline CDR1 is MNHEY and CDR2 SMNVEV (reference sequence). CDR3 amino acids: CASSSSQLNTEAFF. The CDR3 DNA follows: TGTGCCAGCAGTTCGTCACAGTTGAACACTGAAGCTTTCTTT.

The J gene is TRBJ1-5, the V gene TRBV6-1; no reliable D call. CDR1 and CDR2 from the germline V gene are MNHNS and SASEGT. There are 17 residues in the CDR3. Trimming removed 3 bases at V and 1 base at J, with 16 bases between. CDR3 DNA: TGTGCCAGCAGTGAGAATCCCGAGACGGAAAGCAATCAGCCCCAGCATTTT. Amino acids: CASSENPETESNQPQHF.

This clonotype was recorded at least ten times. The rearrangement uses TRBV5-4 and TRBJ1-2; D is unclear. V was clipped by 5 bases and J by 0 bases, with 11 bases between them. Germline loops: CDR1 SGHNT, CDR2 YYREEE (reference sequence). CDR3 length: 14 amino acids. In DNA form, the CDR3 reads TGTGCCAGCAGGCGAGAGGTAGCTAACTATGGCTACACCTTC. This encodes CASRREVANYGYTF.

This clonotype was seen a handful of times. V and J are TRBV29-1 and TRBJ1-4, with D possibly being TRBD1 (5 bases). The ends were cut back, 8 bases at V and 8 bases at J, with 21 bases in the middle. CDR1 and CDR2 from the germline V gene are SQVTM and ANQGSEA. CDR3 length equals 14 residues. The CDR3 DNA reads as TGCAGCCAAACCATACCGGCAGGGAGGGAAAAACTGTTTTTT. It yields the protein CSQTIPAGREKLFF.

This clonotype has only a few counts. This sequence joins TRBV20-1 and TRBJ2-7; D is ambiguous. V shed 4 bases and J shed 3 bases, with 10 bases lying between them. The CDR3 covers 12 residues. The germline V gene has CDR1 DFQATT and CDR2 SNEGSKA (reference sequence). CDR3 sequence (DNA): TGCAGTGCTATGGGTAGCAACTACGAGCAGTACTTC. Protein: CSAMGSNYEQYF.

The CDR3 nucleotides read TGTGCCAGCAGCGAACAGGGTTATATCGGGAATGAGCAGTTCTTC. Its translation is CASSEQGYIGNEQFF. The chain carries TRBV7-2 and TRBJ2-1, with D possibly TRBD1 on 6 matching bases. Germline CDR1 is SGHTA and CDR2 is FQGNSA. V was cut by 5 bases and J by 7 bases, with 18 bases left in between. The CDR3 is 15 residues long.

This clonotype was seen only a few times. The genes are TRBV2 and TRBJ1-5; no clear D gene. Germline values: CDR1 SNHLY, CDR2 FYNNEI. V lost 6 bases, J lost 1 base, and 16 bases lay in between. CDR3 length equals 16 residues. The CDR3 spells CASSLGSMGSNQPQHF. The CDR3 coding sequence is TGTGCCAGCAGCTTAGGCAGTATGGGAAGCAATCAGCCCCAGCATTTT. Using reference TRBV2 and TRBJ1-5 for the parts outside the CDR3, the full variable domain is EPEVTQTPSHQVTQMGQEVILRCVPISNHLYFYWYRQILGQKVEFLVSFYNNEISEKSEIFDDQFSVERPDGSNFTLKIRSTKLEDSAMYFCASSLGSMGSNQPQHFGDGTRLSIL.

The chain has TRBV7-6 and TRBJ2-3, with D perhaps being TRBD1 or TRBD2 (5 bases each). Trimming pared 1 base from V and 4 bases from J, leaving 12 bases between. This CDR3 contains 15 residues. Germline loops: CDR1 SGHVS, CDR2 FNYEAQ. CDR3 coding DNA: TGTGCCAGCAGCTTAGTTGGGGGACCCGCAGATACGCAGTATTTT. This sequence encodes CASSLVGGPADTQYF.

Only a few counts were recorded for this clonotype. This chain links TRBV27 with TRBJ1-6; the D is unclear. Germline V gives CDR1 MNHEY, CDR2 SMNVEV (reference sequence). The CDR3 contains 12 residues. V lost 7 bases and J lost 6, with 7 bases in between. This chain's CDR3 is CASTWGNSPLHF. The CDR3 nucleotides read TGTGCCAGCACTTGGGGTAATTCACCCCTCCACTTT.

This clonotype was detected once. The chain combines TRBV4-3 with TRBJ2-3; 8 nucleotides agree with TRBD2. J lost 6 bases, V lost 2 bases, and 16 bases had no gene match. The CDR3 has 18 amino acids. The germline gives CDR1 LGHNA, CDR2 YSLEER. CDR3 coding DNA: TGCGCCAGCAGCCAATCCCGCGGAGCGGGAGAAAGGTGGGATACGCAGTATTTT. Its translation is CASSQSRGAGERWDTQYF.

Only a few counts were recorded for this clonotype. Here the CDR3 DNA reads TGCAGTGCTAGAGACCGGGACAACTCCTACGAGCAGTACTTC. Protein sequence: CSARDRDNSYEQYF. The rearrangement joins TRBV20-1 to TRBJ2-7; D possibly corresponds to TRBD1 (6 bases). The CDR3 has 14 residues. Germline lookup yields CDR1 DFQATT and CDR2 SNEGSKA (reference sequence). The V gene lost 0 bases and the J gene lost 0 bases, with 9 bases spanning the gap.

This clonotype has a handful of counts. The CDR3 sequence: CASSFRASGSNEQFF. As DNA, the CDR3 is TGTGCCAGCAGTTTCCGGGCTAGCGGGAGCAATGAGCAGTTCTTC. The chain uses TRBV12-3 or TRBV12-4 and TRBJ2-1; 10 bases map to TRBD2. Unmatched junction bases numbered 5, after V lost 3 bases and J lost 6 bases. The CDR3 sequence is 15 residues long.

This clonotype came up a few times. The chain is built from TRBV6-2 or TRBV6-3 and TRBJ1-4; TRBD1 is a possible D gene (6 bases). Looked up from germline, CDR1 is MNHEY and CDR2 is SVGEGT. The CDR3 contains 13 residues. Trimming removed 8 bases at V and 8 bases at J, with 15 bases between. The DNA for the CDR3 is TGTGCCAGCGGCCAACAGGGCGGGGAAAAACTGTTTTTT. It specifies CASGQQGGEKLFF.

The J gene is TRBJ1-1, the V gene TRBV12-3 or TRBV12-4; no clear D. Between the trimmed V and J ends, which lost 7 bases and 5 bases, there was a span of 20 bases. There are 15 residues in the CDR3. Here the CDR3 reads CASKGSPMSGTEAFF. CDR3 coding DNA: TGTGCCAGCAAGGGATCCCCCATGAGTGGAACTGAAGCTTTCTTT.

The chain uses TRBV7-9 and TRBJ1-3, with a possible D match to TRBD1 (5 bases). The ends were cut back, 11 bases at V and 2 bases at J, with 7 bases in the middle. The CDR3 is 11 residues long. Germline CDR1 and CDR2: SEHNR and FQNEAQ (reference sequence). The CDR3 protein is CAGGAGNTIYF. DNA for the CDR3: TGTGCCGGGGGGGCTGGAAACACCATATATTTT.

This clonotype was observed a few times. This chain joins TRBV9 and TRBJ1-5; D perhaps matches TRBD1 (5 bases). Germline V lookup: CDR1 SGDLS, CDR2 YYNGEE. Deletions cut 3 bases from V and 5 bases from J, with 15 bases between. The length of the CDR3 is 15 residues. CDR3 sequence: CASSAGPQAHQPQHF. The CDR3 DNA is TGTGCCAGCAGCGCGGGGCCCCAAGCCCATCAGCCCCAGCATTTT.

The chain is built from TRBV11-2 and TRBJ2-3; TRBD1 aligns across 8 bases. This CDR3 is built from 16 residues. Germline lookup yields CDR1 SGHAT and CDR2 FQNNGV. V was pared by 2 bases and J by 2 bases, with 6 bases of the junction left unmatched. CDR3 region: CASSLSGGVITDTQYF. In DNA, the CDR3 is TGTGCCAGCAGCTTATCAGGGGGCGTCATCACAGATACGCAGTATTTT.

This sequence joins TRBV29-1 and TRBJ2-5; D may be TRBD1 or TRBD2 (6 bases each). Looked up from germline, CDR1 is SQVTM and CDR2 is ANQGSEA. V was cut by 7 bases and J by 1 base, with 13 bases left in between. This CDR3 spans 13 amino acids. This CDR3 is CSAKRGVQETQYF. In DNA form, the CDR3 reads TGCAGCGCCAAAAGGGGGGTCCAAGAGACCCAGTACTTC.

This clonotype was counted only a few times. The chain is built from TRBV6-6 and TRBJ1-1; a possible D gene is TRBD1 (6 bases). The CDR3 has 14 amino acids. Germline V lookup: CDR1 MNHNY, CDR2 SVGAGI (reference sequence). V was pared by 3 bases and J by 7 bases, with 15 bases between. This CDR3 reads CASSYLGQGIEAFF. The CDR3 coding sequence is TGTGCCAGCAGTTATTTAGGGCAGGGGATTGAAGCTTTCTTT.

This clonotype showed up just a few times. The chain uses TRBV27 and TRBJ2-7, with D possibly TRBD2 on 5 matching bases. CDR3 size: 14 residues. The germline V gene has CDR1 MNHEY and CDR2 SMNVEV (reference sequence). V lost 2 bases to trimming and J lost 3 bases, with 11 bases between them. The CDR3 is CASSLSADYYEQYF. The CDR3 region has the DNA TGTGCCAGCAGTTTAAGCGCAGACTACTACGAGCAGTACTTC.

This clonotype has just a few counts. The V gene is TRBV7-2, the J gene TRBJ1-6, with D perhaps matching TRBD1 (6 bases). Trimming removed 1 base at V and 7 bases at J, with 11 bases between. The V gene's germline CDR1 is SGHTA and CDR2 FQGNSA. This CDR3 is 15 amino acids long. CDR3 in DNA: TGTGCCAGCAGCTTAGTTACAGGGTACAATTCACCCCTCCACTTT. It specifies CASSLVTGYNSPLHF.

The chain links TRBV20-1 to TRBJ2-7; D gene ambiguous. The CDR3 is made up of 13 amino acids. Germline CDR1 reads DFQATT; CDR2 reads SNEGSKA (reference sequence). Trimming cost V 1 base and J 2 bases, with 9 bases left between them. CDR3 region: CSARVGATYEQYF. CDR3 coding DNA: TGCAGTGCTAGAGTCGGAGCTACCTACGAGCAGTACTTC.

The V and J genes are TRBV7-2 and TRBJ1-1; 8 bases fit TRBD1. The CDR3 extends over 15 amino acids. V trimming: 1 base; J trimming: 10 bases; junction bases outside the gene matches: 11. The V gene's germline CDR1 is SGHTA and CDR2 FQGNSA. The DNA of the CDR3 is TGTGCCAGCAGCTTAGTGACGGGACAGGTCCTTCCAGCTTTCTTT. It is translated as CASSLVTGQVLPAFF.

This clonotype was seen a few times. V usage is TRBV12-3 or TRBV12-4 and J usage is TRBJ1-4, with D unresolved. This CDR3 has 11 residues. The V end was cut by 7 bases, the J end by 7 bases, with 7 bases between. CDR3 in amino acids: CASTLGEKLFF. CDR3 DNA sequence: TGTGCCAGCACCCTTGGTGAAAAACTGTTTTTT.